This entry is about one TCR beta chain. Its matching antigen is unknown. Repertoires were sampled repeatedly during chemoradiotherapy. The data stem from a study of chemoradiotherapy in HPV16-positive cancers. Study in general: Functional T-cell assays on two HPV16-positive patients' cells defined candidate HPV-specific clones and common TCR motifs.

Libraries were prepared by immunoSEQ multiplex PCR; TCRdb keeps only in-frame clonotypes and omits some of them. Seen here are around 68,000 clones, around nine tenths observed once, and the top ten hold more than 3.5%. CDR1 SGHDN and CDR2 FVKESK come from the germline V gene. Trimming shortened V by 0 bases and J by 12 bases, and 14 bases separated the two germline ends. The CDR3 is 13 amino acids. Study outcomes and limitations: Candidate HPV-specific clones and E7-related TCR motifs grew in tumor during treatment. In HPV16-positive patients, HPV-responsive T-cell expansion tracked better recurrence-free survival.

The sequence was collected from a human donor with HPV-associated anogenital cancer. The V and J genes are TRBV14 and TRBJ1-1; the D gene is possibly TRBD1 (6 bases). The specimen was blood, collected from a patient who underwent chemoradiotherapy. The CDR3 here is CASSQDLDRTPFF. CDR3 in DNA: TGTGCCAGCAGCCAAGATCTCGACAGGACTCCTTTCTTT.